These 8 T cell receptor beta chains originate from one sample sequenced in a study of PD-L1 blockade in urothelial cancer. Clones were read by immunoSEQ multiplex PCR, and TCRdb kept only the in-frame ones, dropping some. The table lists 100,000 to 150,000 clones, more than 70% of them singletons. Time point meaning: peripheral blood 6 weeks after treatment start. The sample in question was PBMCs, obtained around atezolizumab (anti-PD-L1) treatment. These receptors came from a man aged 45 to 65 with urothelial cancer.

This chain links TRBV9 with TRBJ2-7; TRBD2 matches at 13 bases. Trimming removed 0 bases from V and 2 bases from J; junction bases left unmatched: 5. CDR3 size: 17 residues. Germline CDR1 reads SGDLS; CDR2 reads YYNGEE. The chain's CDR3 is CASSVGPLAGGPYEQYF. CDR3 bases: TGTGCCAGCAGCGTAGGCCCACTAGCGGGAGGGCCCTACGAGCAGTACTTC. Looking up the rest from reference TRBV9 and TRBJ2-7 gives the full variable domain: DSGVTQTPKHLITATGQRVTLRCSPRSGDLSVYWYQQSLDQGLQFLIQYYNGEERAKGNILERFSAQQFPDLHSELNLSSLELGDSALYFCASSVGPLAGGPYEQYFGPGTRLTVT.

V gene TRBV6-1 combines with J gene TRBJ2-7; D remains ambiguous. V gave up 6 bases and J gave up 0 bases, with 12 bases separating them. This CDR3 comprises 14 residues. Germline CDR1 reads MNHNS; CDR2 reads SASEGT. CDR3 sequence (DNA): TGTGCCAGCAGGGTCGCCCAGTTCTCCTACGAGCAGTACTTC. Translating it yields CASRVAQFSYEQYF.

This sequence joins TRBV25-1 and TRBJ2-2, with D unresolved. Trimming took off 8 bases at V and 4 bases at J, with 14 bases between the two ends. This CDR3 region has 14 residues. Germline loops: CDR1 MGHDK, CDR2 SYGVNS. The CDR3 DNA reads TGTGCCAGCGCCCCTCTAGAAGTCACCGGGGAGCTGTTTTTT. Translating gives CASAPLEVTGELFF.

The rearrangement links TRBV2 to TRBJ1-1; unclear D gene. The V end was cut by 4 bases, the J end by 4 bases, with 16 bases between. The CDR3 consists of 15 residues. Germline CDR1 and CDR2: SNHLY and FYNNEI. For the CDR3, the DNA is TGTGCCAGCAGTGTTAGGAGGGCACATGGCACTGAAGCTTTCTTT. Encoded protein: CASSVRRAHGTEAFF.

Regarding this clone: A read error may account for a junction end that differs from germline. This chain joins TRBV9 and TRBJ2-7, with 7 positions matching TRBD2. The CDR3 has 13 residues. Germline V lookup: CDR1 SGDLS, CDR2 YYNGEE. The CDR3 sequence is CASSVGGGGPSDF. CDR3 bases: TGTGCCAGCAGCGTAGGGGGGGGAGGGCCCTCGGACTTC.

This clone was seen a single time. DNA of the CDR3: TGCGCCAGCAGCGCCGGACAGCAACAAGAGACCCAGTACTTC. Its protein is CASSAGQQQETQYF. The chain employs TRBV5-1 and TRBJ2-5, with a possible D match to TRBD1 (6 bases). V lost 4 bases to trimming and J lost 2 bases, with 12 bases between them. CDR1 and CDR2 (germline): SGHRS, YFSETQ. The CDR3 is made up of 14 amino acids.

The rearrangement links TRBV18 to TRBJ2-6; possible D gene TRBD1, 6 bases. Germline CDR1 reads KGHSH; CDR2 reads LQKENI. The V and J ends lost 6 bases and 2 bases respectively, with 17 bases between them. This CDR3 has 17 residues. CDR3 in DNA: TGTGCCAGCTCCCCCGCCAAAACAGGGACTGGGGCCAACGTCCTGACTTTC. As protein: CASSPAKTGTGANVLTF.

The J gene is TRBJ1-1, the V gene TRBV19; 10 bases agree with TRBD1. The CDR3 is 15 amino acids. Germline loops: CDR1 LNHDA, CDR2 SQIVND (reference sequence). Germline trimming cut 4 bases from V and 0 bases from J; bases unmatched to any gene: 2. DNA of the CDR3: TGTGCCAGTAGTAGCGGACAGGGGGTGAACACTGAAGCTTTCTTT. It is translated as CASSSGQGVNTEAFF.